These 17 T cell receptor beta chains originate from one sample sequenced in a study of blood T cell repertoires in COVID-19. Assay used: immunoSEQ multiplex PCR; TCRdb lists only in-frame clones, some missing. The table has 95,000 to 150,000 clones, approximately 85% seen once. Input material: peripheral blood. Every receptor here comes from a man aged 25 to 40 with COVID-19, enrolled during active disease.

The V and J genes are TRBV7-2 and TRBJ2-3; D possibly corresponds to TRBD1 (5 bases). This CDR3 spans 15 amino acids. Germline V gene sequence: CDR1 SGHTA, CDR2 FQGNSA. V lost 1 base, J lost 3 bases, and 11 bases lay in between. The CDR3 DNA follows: TGTGCCAGCAGCTTAGACGGCAGGGTTACAGATACGCAGTATTTT. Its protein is CASSLDGRVTDTQYF.

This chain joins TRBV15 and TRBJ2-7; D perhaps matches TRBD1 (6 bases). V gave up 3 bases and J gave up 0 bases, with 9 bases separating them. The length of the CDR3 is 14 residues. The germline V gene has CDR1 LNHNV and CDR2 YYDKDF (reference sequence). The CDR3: CATSSTTGSYEQYF. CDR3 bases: TGTGCCACCAGCAGTACGACAGGCTCCTACGAGCAGTACTTC.

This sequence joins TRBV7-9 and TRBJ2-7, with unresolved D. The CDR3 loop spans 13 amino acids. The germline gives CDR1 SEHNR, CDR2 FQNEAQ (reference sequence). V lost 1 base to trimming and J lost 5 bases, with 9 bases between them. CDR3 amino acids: CASSLDNQNEQYF. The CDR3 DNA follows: TGTGCCAGCAGCTTAGATAACCAGAACGAGCAGTACTTC.

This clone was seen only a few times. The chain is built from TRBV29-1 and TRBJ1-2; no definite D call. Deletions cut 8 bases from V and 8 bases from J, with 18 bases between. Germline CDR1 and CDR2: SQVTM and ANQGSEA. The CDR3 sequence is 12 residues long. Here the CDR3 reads CSIAERDGGYTF. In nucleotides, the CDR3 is TGCAGCATCGCCGAGAGGGATGGGGGCTACACCTTC.

As DNA, the CDR3 is TGTGCCAGCAGGGGGGACTCCCGGAACACCGGGGAGCTGTTTTTT. This encodes CASRGDSRNTGELFF. This rearrangement joins TRBV4-2 to TRBJ2-2; tentative D call: TRBD2 (6 bases). V lost 6 bases, J lost 1 base, and 12 bases lay in between. Germline V gene sequence: CDR1 LGHNA, CDR2 YNFKEQ. This CDR3 has 15 residues.

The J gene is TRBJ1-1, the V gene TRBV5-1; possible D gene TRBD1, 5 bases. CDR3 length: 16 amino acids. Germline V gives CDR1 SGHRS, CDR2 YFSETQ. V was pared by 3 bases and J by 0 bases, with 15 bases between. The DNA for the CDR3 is TGCGCCAGCAGCTGGGATATCGGACAATTGAACACTGAAGCTTTCTTT. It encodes CASSWDIGQLNTEAFF.

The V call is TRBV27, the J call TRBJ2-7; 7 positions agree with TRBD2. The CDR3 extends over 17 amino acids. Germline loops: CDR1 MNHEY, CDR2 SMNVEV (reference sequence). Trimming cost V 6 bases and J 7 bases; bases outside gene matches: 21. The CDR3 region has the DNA TGTGCCAGCAGAAAGTGGGGGTCGGGGGGATCCTCATATGAGCAGTACTTC. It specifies CASRKWGSGGSSYEQYF.

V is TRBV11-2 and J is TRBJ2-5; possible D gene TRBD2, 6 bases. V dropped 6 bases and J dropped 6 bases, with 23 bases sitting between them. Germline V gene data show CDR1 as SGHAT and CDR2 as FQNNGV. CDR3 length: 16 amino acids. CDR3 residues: CASSSFRDSRRKTQYF. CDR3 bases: TGTGCCAGCAGTTCATTCCGGGACTCCAGGCGAAAGACCCAGTACTTC. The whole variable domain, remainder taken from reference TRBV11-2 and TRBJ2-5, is EAGVAQSPRYKIIEKRQSVAFWCNPISGHATLYWYQQILGQGPKLLIQFQNNGVVDDSQLPKDRFSAERLKGVDSTLKIQPAKLEDSAVYLCASSSFRDSRRKTQYFGPGTRLLVL.

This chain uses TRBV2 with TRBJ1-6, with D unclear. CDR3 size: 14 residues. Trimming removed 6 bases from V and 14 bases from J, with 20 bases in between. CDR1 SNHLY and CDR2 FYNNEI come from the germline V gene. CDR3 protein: CASRADTQSPTLHF. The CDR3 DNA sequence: TGTGCCAGCAGGGCCGACACTCAGAGTCCCACCCTCCACTTT.

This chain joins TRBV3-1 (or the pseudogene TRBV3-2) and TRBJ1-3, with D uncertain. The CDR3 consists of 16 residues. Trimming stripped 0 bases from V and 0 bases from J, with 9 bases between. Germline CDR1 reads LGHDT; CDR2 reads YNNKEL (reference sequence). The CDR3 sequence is CASSQEFMSSGNTIYF. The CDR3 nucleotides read TGTGCCAGCAGCCAAGAGTTCATGAGCTCTGGAAACACCATATATTTT.

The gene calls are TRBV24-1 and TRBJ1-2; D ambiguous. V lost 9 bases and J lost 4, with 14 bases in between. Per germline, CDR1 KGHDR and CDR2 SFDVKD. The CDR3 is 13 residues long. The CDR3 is CATSRRTGYGYTF. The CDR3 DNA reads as TGTGCCACCTCCCGGAGGACGGGCTATGGCTACACCTTC.

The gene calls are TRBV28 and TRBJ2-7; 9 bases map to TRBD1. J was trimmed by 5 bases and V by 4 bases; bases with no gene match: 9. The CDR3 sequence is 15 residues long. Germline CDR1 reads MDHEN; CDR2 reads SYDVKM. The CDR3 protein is CASSYSGTGTDEQYF. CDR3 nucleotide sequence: TGTGCCAGCAGTTACTCCGGGACAGGGACCGACGAGCAGTACTTC. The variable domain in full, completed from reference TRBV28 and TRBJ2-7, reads DVKVTQSSRYLVKRTGEKVFLECVQDMDHENMFWYRQDPGLGLRLIYFSYDVKMKEKGDIPEGYSVSREKKERFSLILESASTNQTSMYLCASSYSGTGTDEQYFGPGTRLTVT.

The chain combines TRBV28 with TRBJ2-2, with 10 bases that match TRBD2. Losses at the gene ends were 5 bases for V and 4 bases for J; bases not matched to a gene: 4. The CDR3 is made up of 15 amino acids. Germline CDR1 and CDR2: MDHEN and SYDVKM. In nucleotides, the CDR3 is TGTGCCAGCAGTCAAGAGCGGGAGGGCACCGGGGAGCTGTTTTTT. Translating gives CASSQEREGTGELFF.

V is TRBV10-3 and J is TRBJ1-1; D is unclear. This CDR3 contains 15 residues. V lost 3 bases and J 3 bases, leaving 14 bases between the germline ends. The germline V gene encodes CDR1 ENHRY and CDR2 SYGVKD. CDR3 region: CAISEIKGVDTEAFF. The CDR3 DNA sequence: TGTGCCATCAGTGAAATAAAGGGAGTGGACACTGAAGCTTTCTTT.

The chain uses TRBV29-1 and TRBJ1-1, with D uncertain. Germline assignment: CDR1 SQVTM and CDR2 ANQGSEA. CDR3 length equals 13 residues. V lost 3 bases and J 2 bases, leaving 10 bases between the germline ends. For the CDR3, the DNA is TGCAGCGTTGACGTCGGCGGAAACACTGAAGCTTTCTTT. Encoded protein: CSVDVGGNTEAFF.

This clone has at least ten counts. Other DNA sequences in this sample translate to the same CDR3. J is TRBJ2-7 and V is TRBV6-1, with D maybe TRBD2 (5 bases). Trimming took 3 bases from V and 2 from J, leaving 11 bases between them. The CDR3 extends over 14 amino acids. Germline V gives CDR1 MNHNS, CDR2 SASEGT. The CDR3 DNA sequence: TGTGCCAGCAGTGACCGTGGCGGGCCCTACGAGCAGTACTTC. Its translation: CASSDRGGPYEQYF.

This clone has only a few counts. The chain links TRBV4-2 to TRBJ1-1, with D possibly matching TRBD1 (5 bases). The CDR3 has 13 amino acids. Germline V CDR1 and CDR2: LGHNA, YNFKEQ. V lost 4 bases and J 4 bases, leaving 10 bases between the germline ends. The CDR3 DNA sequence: TGTGCCAGCAGCCCCGACAGATTCACTGAAGCTTTCTTT. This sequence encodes CASSPDRFTEAFF.